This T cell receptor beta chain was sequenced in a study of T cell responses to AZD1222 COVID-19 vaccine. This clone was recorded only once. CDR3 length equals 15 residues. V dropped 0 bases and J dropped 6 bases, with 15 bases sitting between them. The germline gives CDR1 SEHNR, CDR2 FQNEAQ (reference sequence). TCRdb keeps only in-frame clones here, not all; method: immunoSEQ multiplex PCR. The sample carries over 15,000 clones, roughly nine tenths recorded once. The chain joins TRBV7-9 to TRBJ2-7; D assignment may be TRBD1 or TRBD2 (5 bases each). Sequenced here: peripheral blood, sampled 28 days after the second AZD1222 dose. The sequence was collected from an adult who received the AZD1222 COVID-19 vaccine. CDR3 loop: CASSLAVGAWVEQYF. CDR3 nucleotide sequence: TGTGCCAGCAGCTTAGCGGTCGGGGCCTGGGTCGAGCAGTACTTC. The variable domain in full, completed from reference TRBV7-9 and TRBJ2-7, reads DTGVSQNPRHKITKRGQNVTFRCDPISEHNRLYWYRQTLGQGPEFLTYFQNEAQLEKSRLLSDRFSAERPKGSFSTLEIQRTEQGDSAMYLCASSLAVGAWVEQYFGPGTRLTVT.